This TCR beta chain appears in the sequencing data of a study of shared clonotypes between healthy human individuals. Points from the study as a whole: Sequencing depth was expected to affect clonotype sharing among donors. Collection of samples was limited to blood; tissue repertoires likely differ.

Only in-frame clones appear in the TCRdb table, and some are missing; sequencing was by immunoSEQ multiplex PCR. The sample yields fewer than 650,000 clones, less than 80% seen once. With 6 bases clipped from V and 7 bases from J, the junction kept 6 bases outside the gene matches. CDR1 is LNHDA, CDR2 SQIVND, per germline (reference sequence). This CDR3 has 13 residues. Only a few counts were recorded for this clone. The antigen remains unidentified. Those who donated, Caucasian adults without exception, all lived in Nashville, Tennessee. The source material was PBMCs. The chain joins TRBV19 to TRBJ1-2; TRBD1 agrees at 9 bases. The source of this sequence is a middle-aged woman in good health. Some clones in this sample may be carry-over from other donors' samples. The CDR3 DNA follows: TGTGCCAGTAGACCGGGACAGGGAGGTGGCTACACCTTC. Amino acid sequence: CASRPGQGGGYTF.